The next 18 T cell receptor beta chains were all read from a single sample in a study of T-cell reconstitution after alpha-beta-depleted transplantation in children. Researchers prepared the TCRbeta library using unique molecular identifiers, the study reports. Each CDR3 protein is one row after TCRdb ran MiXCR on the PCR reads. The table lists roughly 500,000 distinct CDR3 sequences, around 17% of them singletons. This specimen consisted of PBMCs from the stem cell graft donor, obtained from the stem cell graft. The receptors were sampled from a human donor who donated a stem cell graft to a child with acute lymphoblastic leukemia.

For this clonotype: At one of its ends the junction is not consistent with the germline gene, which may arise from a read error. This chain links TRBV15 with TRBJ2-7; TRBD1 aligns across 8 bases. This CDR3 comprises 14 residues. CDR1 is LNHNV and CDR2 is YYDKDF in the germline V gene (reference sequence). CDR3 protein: CAPSRWTGHYEQYF. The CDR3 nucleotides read TGTGCCCCCAGCAGGTGGACAGGGCACTACGAGCAGTACTTC.

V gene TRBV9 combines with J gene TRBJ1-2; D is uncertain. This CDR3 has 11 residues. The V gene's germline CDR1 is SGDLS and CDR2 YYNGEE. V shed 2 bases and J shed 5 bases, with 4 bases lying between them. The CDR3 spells CASSVGYGYTF. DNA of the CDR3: TGTGCCAGCAGCGTGGGGTATGGCTACACCTTC.

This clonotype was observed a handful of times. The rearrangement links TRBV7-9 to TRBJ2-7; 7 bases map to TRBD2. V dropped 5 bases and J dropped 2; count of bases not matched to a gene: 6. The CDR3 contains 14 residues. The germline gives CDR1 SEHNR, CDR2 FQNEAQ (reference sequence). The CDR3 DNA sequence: TGTGCCAGCAGCACTACTAGCGCCGCCTACGAGCAGTACTTC. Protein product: CASSTTSAAYEQYF.

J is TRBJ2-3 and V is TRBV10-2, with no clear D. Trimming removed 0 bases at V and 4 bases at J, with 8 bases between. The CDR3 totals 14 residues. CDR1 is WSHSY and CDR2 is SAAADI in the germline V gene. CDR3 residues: CASSESLNSDTQYF. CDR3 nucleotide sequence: TGCGCCAGCAGTGAGTCCCTTAATTCAGATACGCAGTATTTT.

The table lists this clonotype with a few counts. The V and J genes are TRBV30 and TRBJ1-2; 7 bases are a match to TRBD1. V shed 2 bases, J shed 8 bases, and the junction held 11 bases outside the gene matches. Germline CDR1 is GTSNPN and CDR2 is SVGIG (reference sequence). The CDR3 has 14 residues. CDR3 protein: CAWSPWTGLPGYTF. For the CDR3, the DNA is TGTGCCTGGAGTCCGTGGACAGGCCTTCCCGGCTACACCTTC.

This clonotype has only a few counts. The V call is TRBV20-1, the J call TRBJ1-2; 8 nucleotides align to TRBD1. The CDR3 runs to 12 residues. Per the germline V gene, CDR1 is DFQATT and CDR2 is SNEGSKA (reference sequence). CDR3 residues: CSRRTGNSGYTF. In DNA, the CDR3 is TGCAGCCGCCGGACAGGGAATAGTGGCTACACCTTC.

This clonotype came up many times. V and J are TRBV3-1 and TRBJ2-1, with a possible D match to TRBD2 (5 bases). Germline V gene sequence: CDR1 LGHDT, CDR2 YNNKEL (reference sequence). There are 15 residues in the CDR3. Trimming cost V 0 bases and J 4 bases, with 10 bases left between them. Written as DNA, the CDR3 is TGTGCCAGCAGCCAAGAAGCGGTAGCTTACAATGAGCAGTTCTTC. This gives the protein CASSQEAVAYNEQFF.

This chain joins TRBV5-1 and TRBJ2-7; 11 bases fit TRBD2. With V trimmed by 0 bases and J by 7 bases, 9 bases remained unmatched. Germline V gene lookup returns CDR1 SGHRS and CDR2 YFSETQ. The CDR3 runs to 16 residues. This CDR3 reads CASSLGLAGPSGEQYF. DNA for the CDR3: TGCGCCAGCAGCTTGGGACTAGCGGGACCGTCTGGGGAGCAGTACTTC.

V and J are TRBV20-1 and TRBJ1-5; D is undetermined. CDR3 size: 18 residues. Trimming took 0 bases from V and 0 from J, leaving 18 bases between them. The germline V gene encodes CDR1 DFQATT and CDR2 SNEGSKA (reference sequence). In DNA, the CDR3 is TGCAGTGCTAGAGATAAGACGGCCGAGAGCTATAGCAATCAGCCCCAGCATTTT. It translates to CSARDKTAESYSNQPQHF.

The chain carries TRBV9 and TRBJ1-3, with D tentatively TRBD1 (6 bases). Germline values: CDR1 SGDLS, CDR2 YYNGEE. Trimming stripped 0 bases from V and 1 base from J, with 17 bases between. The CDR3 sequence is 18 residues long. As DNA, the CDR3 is TGTGCCAGCAGCGTAGCAGGGGCGGCTCGGGTTTCTGGAAACACCATATATTTT. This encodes CASSVAGAARVSGNTIYF. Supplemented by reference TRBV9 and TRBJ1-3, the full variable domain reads DSGVTQTPKHLITATGQRVTLRCSPRSGDLSVYWYQQSLDQGLQFLIQYYNGEERAKGNILERFSAQQFPDLHSELNLSSLELGDSALYFCASSVAGAARVSGNTIYFGEGSWLTVV.

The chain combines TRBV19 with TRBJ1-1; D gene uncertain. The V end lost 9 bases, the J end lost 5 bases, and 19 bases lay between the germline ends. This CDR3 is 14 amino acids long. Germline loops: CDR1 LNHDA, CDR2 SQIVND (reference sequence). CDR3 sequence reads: CASGRRLTDTEAFF. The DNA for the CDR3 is TGTGCCAGCGGCCGGCGATTAACAGATACTGAAGCTTTCTTT.

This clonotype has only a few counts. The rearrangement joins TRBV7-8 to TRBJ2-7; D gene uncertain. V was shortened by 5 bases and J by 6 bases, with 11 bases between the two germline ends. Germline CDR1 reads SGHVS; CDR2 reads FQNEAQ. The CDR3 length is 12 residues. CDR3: CASSPSRGEQYF. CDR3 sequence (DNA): TGTGCCAGCAGCCCTTCGAGAGGCGAGCAGTACTTC.

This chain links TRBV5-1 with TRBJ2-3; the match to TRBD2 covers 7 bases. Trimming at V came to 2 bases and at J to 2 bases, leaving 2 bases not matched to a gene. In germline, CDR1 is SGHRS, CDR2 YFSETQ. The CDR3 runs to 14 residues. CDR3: CASSFGRPTDTQYF. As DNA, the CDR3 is TGCGCCAGCAGCTTCGGGAGGCCCACAGATACGCAGTATTTT.

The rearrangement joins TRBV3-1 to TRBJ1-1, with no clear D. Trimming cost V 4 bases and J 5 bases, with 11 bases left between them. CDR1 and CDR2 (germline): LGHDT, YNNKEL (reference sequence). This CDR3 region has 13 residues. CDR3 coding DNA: TGTGCCAGCAGCCCCACCCTCGGGACTGAAGCTTTCTTT. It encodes CASSPTLGTEAFF.

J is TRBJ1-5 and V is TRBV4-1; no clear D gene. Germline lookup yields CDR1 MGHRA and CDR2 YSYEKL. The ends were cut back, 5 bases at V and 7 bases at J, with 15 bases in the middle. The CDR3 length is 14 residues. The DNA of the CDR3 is TGCGCCAGCAGCGACGAGCGAGGGAACCAGCCCCAGCATTTT. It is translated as CASSDERGNQPQHF.

In DNA, the CDR3 is TGTGCCAGCAGTTATTTATCCGGCAGGAATCAGCCCCAGCATTTT. Its protein is CASSYLSGRNQPQHF. The J gene is TRBJ1-5, the V gene TRBV6-2 or TRBV6-3; no firm D call. V gave up 3 bases and J gave up 4 bases, with 13 bases separating them. The germline CDR1 and CDR2 sequences are MNHEY and SVGEGT. This CDR3 spans 15 amino acids.

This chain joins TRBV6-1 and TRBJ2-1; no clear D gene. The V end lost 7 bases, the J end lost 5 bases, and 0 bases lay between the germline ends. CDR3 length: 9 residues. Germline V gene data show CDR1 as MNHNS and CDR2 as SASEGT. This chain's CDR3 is CASNNEQFF. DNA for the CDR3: TGTGCCAGCAACAATGAGCAGTTCTTC.

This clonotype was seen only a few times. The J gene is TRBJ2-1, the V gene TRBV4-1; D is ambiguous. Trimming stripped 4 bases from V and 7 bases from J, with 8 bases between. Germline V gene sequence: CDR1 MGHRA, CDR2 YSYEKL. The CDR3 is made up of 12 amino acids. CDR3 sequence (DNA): TGCGCCAGCAGCCGGGCTCGGAATGAGCAGTTCTTC. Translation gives CASSRARNEQFF.